This T cell receptor (beta chain) was recorded in a study of blood T cell repertoires in COVID-19. At the level of the study: The United States, Italy and Spain supplied acute and convalescent COVID-19 samples. Nucleic acid was either cDNA or gDNA, and it came from T cells, B-cell-depleted T cells, or PBMCs.

In the authors' workflow: How many nucleated cells were present was estimated from reference gene primer amplification. TCRdb's table, derived via immunoSEQ multiplex PCR, lists solely in-frame clones and lacks some. Clonal size and the V and J genes are those of that table, whereas D and trimming came from the DNA. Of roughly 150,000 clones in the sample, more than 75% were seen once. Germline values: CDR1 GTSNPN, CDR2 SVGIG (reference sequence). Trimming pared 2 bases from V and 2 bases from J, leaving 15 bases between. The CDR3 covers 15 residues. This sequence was found in a man aged 50 to 60 who had recovered from COVID-19. Material for sequencing was peripheral blood. The rearrangement joins TRBV30 to TRBJ1-1, with a tentative D call TRBD1 (5 bases). CDR3 nucleotide sequence: TGTGCCTGGAGTCGGATAGACAGACGTAACACTGAAGCTTTCTTT. This sequence encodes CAWSRIDRRNTEAFF.